This T cell receptor (beta chain) was obtained from a study of T-cell reconstitution after alpha-beta-depleted transplantation in children. Unique molecular identifiers were used in preparing the TCRbeta library. From the PCR reads, TCRdb called clonotypes with MiXCR, one entry per CDR3 protein. The sample yields 700,000 or so distinct CDR3 sequences, around 13% seen once. Germline trimming cut 5 bases from V and 0 bases from J; bases unmatched to any gene: 6. CDR3 length: 16 amino acids. Germline assignment: CDR1 MNHEY and CDR2 SMNVEV (reference sequence). There are a few counts of this clonotype. This sequence was found in a girl aged 2 to 10 with congenital amegakaryocytic thrombocytopenia, due to receive a stem cell transplant. Sample: PBMCs, taken before TCRalphabeta/CD19-depleted stem cell transplant. This chain joins TRBV27 and TRBJ2-1, with 8 positions matching TRBD1. This chain's CDR3 is CASSPLTGGSYNEQFF. The CDR3 DNA sequence: TGTGCCAGCAGTCCGTTAACAGGGGGCTCCTACAATGAGCAGTTCTTC.